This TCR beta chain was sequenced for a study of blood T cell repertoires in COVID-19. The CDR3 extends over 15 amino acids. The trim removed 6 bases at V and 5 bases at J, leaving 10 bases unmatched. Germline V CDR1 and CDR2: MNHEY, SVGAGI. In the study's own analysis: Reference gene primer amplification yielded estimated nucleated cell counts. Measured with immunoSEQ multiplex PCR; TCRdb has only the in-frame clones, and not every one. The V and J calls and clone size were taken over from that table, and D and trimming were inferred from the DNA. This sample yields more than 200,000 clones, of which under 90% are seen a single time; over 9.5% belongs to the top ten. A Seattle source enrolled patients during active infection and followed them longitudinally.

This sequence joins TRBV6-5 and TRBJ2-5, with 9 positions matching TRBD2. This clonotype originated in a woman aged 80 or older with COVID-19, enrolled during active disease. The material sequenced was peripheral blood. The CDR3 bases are TGTGCCAGCAGACAACTTGGGACTAGCCTGGAGACCCAGTACTTC. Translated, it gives CASRQLGTSLETQYF.